This is a list of T cell receptor beta chains from one sample in a study of a mutant IDH1 vaccine in newly diagnosed glioma. These receptors' targets are unknown. The table came from immunoSEQ multiplex PCR; TCRdb's copy has only in-frame clones and leaves some out. The sample carries tens of thousands of clones, 81% recorded once. Sequenced material: PBMCs, taken from a glioma patient whose treatment included an IDH1 peptide vaccine. These receptors all stem from a man aged 50-59 years with glioma. CDR3s include the opening cysteine and the closing phenylalanine or tryptophan. A D gene is named only where the DNA matches it firmly. Where a row states a size, it is once, few, many or the class of an expanded clone; other rows omit it.

CDR3 protein	CDR3 DNA	J gene	V gene	D gene	clone size
CSWQGAANEKLFF	TGCAGCTGGCAGGGGGCAGCAAATGAAAAACTGTTTTTT	TRBJ1-4	TRBV29-1	TRBD1	.
CASSYPGQGLLEPKNIQYF	TGTGCCAGCAGCTACCCGGGACAGGGGCTTTTAGAACCCAAAAACATTCAGTACTTC	TRBJ2-4	TRBV7-9	TRBD1	.
CATRAPGQLNQPQHF	TGTGCCACCAGAGCACCGGGACAGCTTAATCAGCCCCAGCATTTT	TRBJ1-5	TRBV15	TRBD1	.
CASSLPSAYNEQFF	TGTGCCAGCAGCTTACCGAGCGCGTACAATGAGCAGTTCTTC	TRBJ2-1	TRBV11-2	.	.
CASSQGPSYEQYF	TGTGCCAGCAGCCAGGGCCCCTCCTACGAGCAGTACTTC	TRBJ2-7	TRBV5-4	.	.
CASSEVRAGYTF	TGTGCCAGCAGTGAAGTCCGGGCTGGCTACACCTTC	TRBJ1-2	TRBV6-1	.	.
CAISESTNEKLFF	TGTGCCATCAGTGAGTCGACTAATGAAAAACTGTTTTTT	TRBJ1-4	TRBV10-3	.	.
CAGGYSGNTIYF	TGTGCTGGCGGGTACTCTGGAAACACCATATATTTT	TRBJ1-3	TRBV6-6	.	.
CASSIRLAGDIETQYF	TGTGCCAGCAGCATTAGACTAGCGGGAGATATAGAGACCCAGTACTTC	TRBJ2-5	TRBV7-9	TRBD2	.
CASSAPGREETQYF	TGTGCCAGCAGCGCTCCGGGCAGGGAAGAGACCCAGTACTTC	TRBJ2-5	TRBV9	.	.
CASSQDSFGGYTF	TGTGCCAGCAGCCAAGATTCATTTGGTGGCTACACCTTC	TRBJ1-2	TRBV14	.	.
CASSLGYQETQYF	TGTGCCAGCAGCTTGGGGTATCAAGAGACCCAGTACTTC	TRBJ2-5	TRBV5-4	.	few
CASSIGGGDGYTF	TGTGCCAGTAGTATAGGGGGGGGCGATGGCTACACCTTC	TRBJ1-2	TRBV19	.	.
CASSLALTGTGEQFF	TGTGCCAGCAGCTTAGCCCTAACCGGGACAGGTGAGCAGTTCTTC	TRBJ2-1	TRBV7-9	TRBD1	.
CASSPGQPRGGYTF	TGCGCCAGCAGCCCGGGACAGCCCCGGGGTGGCTACACCTTC	TRBJ1-2	TRBV5-1	TRBD1	once
CASTQARGPGANVLTF	TGTGCCAGCACCCAAGCCAGGGGGCCTGGGGCCAACGTCCTGACTTTC	TRBJ2-6	TRBV6-6	TRBD1	.
CASSLTNGGDIQYF	TGTGCCAGCAGCTTAACTAATGGGGGAGACATTCAGTACTTC	TRBJ2-4	TRBV7-2	.	.
CASSSSGGYYEQYF	TGCGCCAGCAGCAGTAGCGGGGGGTACTACGAGCAGTACTTC	TRBJ2-7	TRBV4-1	TRBD2	.
CASSLDWIYRNEQYF	TGTGCCAGCAGCTTAGATTGGATTTACAGGAACGAGCAGTACTTC	TRBJ2-7	TRBV7-2	.	.
CASSRPTRGGHF	TGTGCCAGCAGTAGACCCACCCGGGGGGGGCATTTT	TRBJ1-5	TRBV28	.	few
CASSLEGPLKIRGQETQYF	TGCGCCAGCAGCTTGGAAGGCCCCCTCAAGATTCGTGGGCAAGAGACCCAGTACTTC	TRBJ2-5	TRBV5-1	.	.
CASSLTSSGFGTEAFF	TGTGCCAGCAGCTTAACCTCCTCAGGGTTTGGCACTGAAGCTTTCTTT	TRBJ1-1	TRBV7-3	.	medium-sized
CASIPRGGATGELFF	TGTGCCAGCATTCCTAGGGGGGGAGCTACCGGGGAGCTGTTTTTT	TRBJ2-2	TRBV28	.	.
CASSFRDPYSNQPQHF	TGTGCCAGCAGCTTCCGGGACCCTTATAGCAATCAGCCCCAGCATTTT	TRBJ1-5	TRBV5-8	.	.
CAAQRAPNEKLFF	TGTGCCGCGCAGAGAGCGCCTAATGAAAAACTGTTTTTT	TRBJ1-4	TRBV6-1	.	.
CASTRRYTEAFF	TGTGCCAGTACGAGACGGTACACTGAAGCTTTCTTT	TRBJ1-1	TRBV19	.	few
CATSRQGDTGELFF	TGTGCCACCAGCAGACAGGGAGACACCGGGGAGCTGTTTTTT	TRBJ2-2	TRBV15	.	few
CASRELPASGNTIYF	TGTGCCAGCAGGGAGCTCCCAGCCTCTGGAAACACCATATATTTT	TRBJ1-3	TRBV6-1	.	.
CASSKGQGPSYEQYF	TGTGCCAGCAGCAAAGGACAGGGGCCGAGCTACGAGCAGTACTTC	TRBJ2-7	TRBV7-6	TRBD1	.
CASSPWDRVGETQYF	TGTGCCAGCAGCCCGTGGGACAGGGTCGGGGAGACCCAGTACTTC	TRBJ2-5	TRBV7-2	TRBD1	.
CASSGQGRTGELFF	TGTGCCAGCTCGGGACAGGGGAGGACCGGGGAGCTGTTTTTT	TRBJ2-2	TRBV6-6	TRBD1	.
CASSPLAGGHEQYF	TGTGCCAGCAGCCCCCTAGCGGGAGGCCACGAGCAGTACTTC	TRBJ2-7	TRBV14	TRBD2	medium-sized
CASSSYSGGLYNEQFF	TGTGCCAGCAGCTCCTATAGCGGGGGCCTTTACAATGAGCAGTTCTTC	TRBJ2-1	TRBV9	TRBD2	.
CASSAPGLRETQYF	TGTGCCAGCAGCGCCCCAGGGTTGCGAGAGACCCAGTACTTC	TRBJ2-5	TRBV7-9	.	.
CASSSEGRYEQYF	TGTGCCAGCAGCTCCGAGGGGAGGTACGAGCAGTACTTC	TRBJ2-7	TRBV11-2	.	few
CASRPGNVVGELFF	TGTGCCAGCAGACCAGGGAATGTAGTCGGGGAGCTGTTTTTT	TRBJ2-2	TRBV27	.	.
CASSQDRAGNPYEQYF	TGCGCCAGCAGCCAAGATAGAGCGGGGAACCCCTACGAGCAGTACTTC	TRBJ2-7	TRBV4-1	TRBD2	.
CATRSGGPNTEAFF	TGTGCCACCAGAAGCGGCGGACCGAACACTGAAGCTTTCTTT	TRBJ1-1	TRBV15	.	few
CASSRSHAVGEKLFF	TGTGCCAGCAGCAGATCACACGCGGTCGGGGAAAAACTGTTTTTT	TRBJ1-4	TRBV7-7	.	few
CASSGDTGELFF	TGTGCCAGCAGTGGCGACACCGGGGAGCTGTTTTTT	TRBJ2-2	TRBV2	.	.